The 15 T cell receptor beta chains listed next were all sequenced from one sample in a study of T cell repertoires in cytomegalovirus infection. Their cognate antigens are unknown. TCRdb re-derived calls from the reads in MiXCR, one entry per CDR3 protein. The repertoire holds roughly 80,000 distinct CDR3 sequences, with about 37% as singletons. The specimen comprised CD8+ T cells from cultured PBMCs, sampled from culture after CMV antigen stimulation. The receptors here all came from a human donor in good health (CMV status not recorded). Some clones in this sample may be carry-over from other donors' samples.

This chain uses TRBV25-1 with TRBJ1-2; no reliable D call. The CDR3 is 13 residues long. Looked up from germline, CDR1 is MGHDK and CDR2 is SYGVNS. Trimming took off 3 bases at V and 5 bases at J, with 10 bases between the two ends. The DNA for the CDR3 is TGTGCCAGCAGTGAGTCCCGGAAATATGGCTACACCTTC. As protein: CASSESRKYGYTF.

The chain links TRBV19 to TRBJ2-1; D may be TRBD2 (6 bases). Germline V CDR1 and CDR2: LNHDA, SQIVND (reference sequence). The CDR3 contains 16 residues. Trimming removed 10 bases at V and 6 bases at J, with 25 bases between. CDR3 in DNA: TGTGCCACCTCTCCGGTCGGGGGTGCCTCAGGCAATGAGCAGTTCTTC. As protein: CATSPVGGASGNEQFF.

The chain combines TRBV28 with TRBJ1-1; 8 positions match TRBD1. The CDR3 consists of 16 residues. V shed 1 base, J shed 7 bases, and the junction held 11 bases outside the gene matches. The germline gives CDR1 MDHEN, CDR2 SYDVKM. CDR3 in DNA: TGTGCCAGCAGTTTATTACGGACAGGGCCCTTGGATGAAGCTTTCTTT. This gives the protein CASSLLRTGPLDEAFF.

The rearrangement uses TRBV6-1 and TRBJ1-5, with D hard to call. This CDR3 is built from 14 residues. Germline lookup yields CDR1 MNHNS and CDR2 SASEGT. Trimming took 1 base from V and 9 from J, leaving 13 bases between them. CDR3 residues: CASSEGQELRPQHF. DNA of the CDR3: TGTGCCAGCAGTGAAGGCCAGGAGCTGCGGCCCCAGCATTTT.

The table lists this clonotype with a few counts. The chain links TRBV20-1 to TRBJ2-5; D may match TRBD1 or TRBD2 (5 bases each). Per the germline V gene, CDR1 is DFQATT and CDR2 is SNEGSKA (reference sequence). This CDR3 region has 19 residues. Deletions cut 0 bases from V and 5 bases from J, with 28 bases between. The CDR3 loop is CSARDSGRPGLAAPETQYF. For the CDR3, the DNA is TGCAGTGCTAGAGATTCGGGGCGGCCGGGGCTAGCTGCACCGGAGACCCAGTACTTC.

In nucleotides, the CDR3 is TGTGCCAGCAGTCCGCCGGGACATCCCTATGGCTACACCTTC. This codes for CASSPPGHPYGYTF. The chain employs TRBV28 and TRBJ1-2; weak D call: TRBD1 (6 bases). Trimming took off 5 bases at V and 4 bases at J, with 14 bases between the two ends. This CDR3 is built from 14 residues. CDR1 MDHEN and CDR2 SYDVKM come from the germline V gene.

The chain couples TRBV7-6 to TRBJ1-6; a weak D match, TRBD1 (6 bases). V lost 2 bases, J lost 8 bases, and 16 bases lay in between. The CDR3 runs to 16 residues. CDR1 and CDR2 (germline): SGHVS, FNYEAQ. The CDR3 here is CASSLRGAQGHSPLHF. DNA of the CDR3: TGTGCCAGCAGCTTAAGAGGGGCACAGGGACATTCACCCCTCCACTTT.

The chain links TRBV6-6 to TRBJ2-3; D may be TRBD1 (5 bases). Germline loops: CDR1 MNHNY, CDR2 SVGAGI (reference sequence). The V end was cut by 10 bases, the J end by 1 base, with 9 bases between. This CDR3 comprises 12 residues. The CDR3 here is CAIRVRTDTQYF. In DNA, the CDR3 is TGTGCCATCAGGGTTCGCACAGATACGCAGTATTTT.

This sequence joins TRBV11-2 and TRBJ2-5; D not resolved. The CDR3 is 14 residues long. Germline CDR1 SGHAT, CDR2 FQNNGV. V shed 4 bases and J shed 3 bases, with 12 bases lying between them. CDR3 region: CASSWWGRKETQYF. The CDR3 DNA follows: TGTGCCAGCAGCTGGTGGGGTCGGAAAGAGACCCAGTACTTC. The full variable domain, in which reference TRBV11-2 and TRBJ2-5 provide the parts outside the CDR3, is EAGVAQSPRYKIIEKRQSVAFWCNPISGHATLYWYQQILGQGPKLLIQFQNNGVVDDSQLPKDRFSAERLKGVDSTLKIQPAKLEDSAVYLCASSWWGRKETQYFGPGTRLLVL.

CDR3 sequence (DNA): TGTGCCAGCAGTTGGGGGGTGGCCTCACCCCTCCACTTT. It specifies CASSWGVASPLHF. The gene calls are TRBV5-6 and TRBJ1-6; possible D gene TRBD1, 5 bases. Germline V gives CDR1 SGHDT, CDR2 YYEEEE. The CDR3 totals 13 residues. The V end lost 5 bases, the J end lost 10 bases, and 13 bases lay between the germline ends.

The chain has TRBV6-5 and TRBJ2-7; no clear D. The CDR3 contains 13 residues. With 0 bases removed from V and 7 bases from J, the gap between germline ends came to 10 bases. Germline CDR1 and CDR2: MNHEY and SVGAGI. The chain's CDR3 is CASSYSMQAEQYF. CDR3 in DNA: TGTGCCAGCAGTTACTCGATGCAGGCTGAGCAGTACTTC.

V is TRBV2 and J is TRBJ2-1; D is perhaps TRBD1 (6 bases). Trimming removed 2 bases at V and 6 bases at J, with 8 bases between. This CDR3 spans 13 amino acids. The germline V gene encodes CDR1 SNHLY and CDR2 FYNNEI. This CDR3 reads CASSETGSNEQFF. DNA of the CDR3: TGTGCCAGCAGTGAAACAGGGAGCAATGAGCAGTTCTTC. Looking up the rest from reference TRBV2 and TRBJ2-1 gives the full variable domain: EPEVTQTPSHQVTQMGQEVILRCVPISNHLYFYWYRQILGQKVEFLVSFYNNEISEKSEIFDDQFSVERPDGSNFTLKIRSTKLEDSAMYFCASSETGSNEQFFGPGTRLTVL.

CDR3: CASSRTGFYNEQFF. DNA for the CDR3: TGTGCCAGCAGTCGAACAGGGTTCTACAATGAGCAGTTCTTC. This chain joins TRBV12-3 or TRBV12-4 and TRBJ2-1; D perhaps matches TRBD1 (6 bases). V was cut by 5 bases and J by 3 bases, with 11 bases left in between. The CDR3 is 14 amino acids.

The chain carries TRBV27 and TRBJ1-1, with a possible D match to TRBD1 (5 bases). The CDR3 is 17 amino acids. The germline V and J ends were trimmed by 4 bases and 0 bases, with 18 bases remaining between them. Germline loops: CDR1 MNHEY, CDR2 SMNVEV (reference sequence). CDR3 region: CASSSTRDRPMNTEAFF. The CDR3 DNA sequence: TGTGCCAGCAGTTCCACCCGGGACCGACCTATGAACACTGAAGCTTTCTTT.

The table lists this clonotype with a few counts. V gene TRBV7-9 combines with J gene TRBJ2-1; no reliable D call. CDR1 and CDR2 (germline): SEHNR, FQNEAQ (reference sequence). V dropped 1 base and J dropped 10 bases, with 23 bases sitting between them. This CDR3 spans 17 amino acids. Written as DNA, the CDR3 is TGTGCCAGCAGCTTAGATTCGAGCTTTAGGCAGAGAACGGAGCAGTTCTTC. This gives the protein CASSLDSSFRQRTEQFF.